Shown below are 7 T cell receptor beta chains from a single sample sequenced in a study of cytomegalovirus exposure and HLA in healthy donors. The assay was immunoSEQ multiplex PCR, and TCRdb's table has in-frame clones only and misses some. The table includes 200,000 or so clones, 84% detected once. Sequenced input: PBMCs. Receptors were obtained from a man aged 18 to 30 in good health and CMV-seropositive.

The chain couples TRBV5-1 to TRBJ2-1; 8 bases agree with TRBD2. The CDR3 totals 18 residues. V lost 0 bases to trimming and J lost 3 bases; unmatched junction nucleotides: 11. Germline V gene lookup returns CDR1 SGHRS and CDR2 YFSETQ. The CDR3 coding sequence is TGCGCCAGCAGCTTGGAATCCGCAGCGGGAGAGTACTACAATGAGCAGTTCTTC. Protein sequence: CASSLESAAGEYYNEQFF.

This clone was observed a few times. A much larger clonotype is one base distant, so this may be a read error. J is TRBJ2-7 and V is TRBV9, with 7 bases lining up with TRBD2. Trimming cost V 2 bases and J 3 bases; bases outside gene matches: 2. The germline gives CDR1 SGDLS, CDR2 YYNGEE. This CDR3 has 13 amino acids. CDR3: CASSVGGYYEQYF. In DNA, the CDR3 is TGTGCCAGCAGCGTGGGGGGGTACTACGAGCAGTACTTC.

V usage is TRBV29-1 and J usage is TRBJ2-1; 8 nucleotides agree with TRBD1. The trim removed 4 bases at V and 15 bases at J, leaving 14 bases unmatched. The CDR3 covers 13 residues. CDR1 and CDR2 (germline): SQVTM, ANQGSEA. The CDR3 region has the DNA TGCAGCGTTGGACTAGACAGGGGATATGGGGTGTTCTTC. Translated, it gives CSVGLDRGYGVFF.

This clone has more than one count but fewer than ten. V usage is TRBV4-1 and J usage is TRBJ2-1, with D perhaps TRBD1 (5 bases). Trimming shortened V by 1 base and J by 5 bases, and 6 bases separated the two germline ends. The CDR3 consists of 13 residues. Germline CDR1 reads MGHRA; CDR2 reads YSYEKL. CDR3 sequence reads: CASSQGRDNEQFF. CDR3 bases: TGCGCCAGCAGCCAAGGCAGGGACAATGAGCAGTTCTTC.

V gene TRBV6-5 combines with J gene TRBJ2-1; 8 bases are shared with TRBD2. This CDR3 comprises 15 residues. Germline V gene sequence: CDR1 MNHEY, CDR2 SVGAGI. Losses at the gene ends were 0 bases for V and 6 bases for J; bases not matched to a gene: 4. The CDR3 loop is CASSYSGGRRNEQFF. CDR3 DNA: TGTGCCAGCAGTTACTCTGGCGGGAGGCGCAATGAGCAGTTCTTC.

The DNA of the CDR3 is TGCAGCGTTGAAGTAAGGGGGCAGGACTATGGCTACACCTTC. Its translation is CSVEVRGQDYGYTF. The chain carries TRBV29-1 and TRBJ1-2, with 7 bases that match TRBD1. The V and J ends lost 1 base and 3 bases, in that order; junction bases with no gene match: 5. This CDR3 contains 14 residues. Per the germline V gene, CDR1 is SQVTM and CDR2 is ANQGSEA.

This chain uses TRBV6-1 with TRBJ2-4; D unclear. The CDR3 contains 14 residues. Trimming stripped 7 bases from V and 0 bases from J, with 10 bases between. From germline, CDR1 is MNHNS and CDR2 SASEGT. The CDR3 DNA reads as TGTGCCAGCATGGCAAGACTAGCCAAAAACATTCAGTACTTC. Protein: CASMARLAKNIQYF.